What follows are 11 T cell receptor beta chains derived from one specimen sequenced in a study of healthy donors' naive CD4 and CD8 T cells. A linear amplification protocol produced the TCR libraries from about 510 ng of total RNA. From the reads, TCRdb called clonotypes with MiXCR, one entry per CDR3 protein. Among some 190,000 distinct CDR3 sequences listed, nearly 75% were seen once. Sample: naive CD4+ and CD8+ T cells sorted from blood, pooled from several donors. The receptors were gathered from a pool of human donors in good health; the sample pools cells from several healthy donors.

This chain links TRBV19 with TRBJ2-1; 9 nucleotides line up with TRBD1. Germline loops: CDR1 LNHDA, CDR2 SQIVND (reference sequence). The trim removed 4 bases at V and 6 bases at J, leaving 7 bases unmatched. The CDR3 is 15 amino acids. CDR3 protein: CASSRTGVNGNEQFF. Here the CDR3 DNA reads TGTGCCAGTAGTAGGACAGGGGTGAACGGCAATGAGCAGTTCTTC.

The V call is TRBV19, the J call TRBJ2-2; 7 bases fit TRBD1. J was trimmed by 3 bases and V by 4 bases; bases with no gene match: 2. This CDR3 spans 14 amino acids. From germline, CDR1 is LNHDA and CDR2 SQIVND (reference sequence). DNA of the CDR3: TGTGCCAGTAGTAAGGGGGCGTACACCGGGGAGCTGTTTTTT. Residues: CASSKGAYTGELFF.

This clonotype turned up a few times. J is TRBJ2-7 and V is TRBV29-1; D is unclear. This CDR3 comprises 13 residues. CDR1 SQVTM and CDR2 ANQGSEA come from the germline V gene. The V gene lost 5 bases and the J gene lost 4 bases, with 15 bases spanning the gap. CDR3 DNA: TGCAGCGTTCTGGTCGAGGCATCTTACGAGCAGTACTTC. The encoded protein is CSVLVEASYEQYF.

This chain uses TRBV27 with TRBJ2-1, with TRBD1 identical over 8 bases. The CDR3 has 16 amino acids. Losses at the gene ends were 4 bases for V and 1 base for J; bases not matched to a gene: 6. Germline V lookup: CDR1 MNHEY, CDR2 SMNVEV (reference sequence). In DNA form, the CDR3 reads TGTGCCAGCAGTTCTGGACAGGGTGGGTCCTACAATGAGCAGTTCTTC. It translates to CASSSGQGGSYNEQFF.

V and J are TRBV4-3 and TRBJ2-7, with 8 bases fitting TRBD2. The germline gives CDR1 LGHNA, CDR2 YSLEER. CDR3 length: 18 amino acids. The ends lost 0 bases at V and 2 bases at J; junction bases unmatched: 12. CDR3 region: CASSQEVGLAGTTYEQYF. The DNA for the CDR3 is TGCGCCAGCAGCCAAGAGGTCGGGCTAGCGGGTACGACCTACGAGCAGTACTTC.

This chain connects TRBV4-3 to TRBJ2-1; tentative D call: TRBD1 (6 bases). The CDR3 loop spans 14 amino acids. Germline CDR1 is LGHNA and CDR2 is YSLEER. V dropped 0 bases and J dropped 7 bases, with 10 bases sitting between them. CDR3: CASSQDQGRNEQFF. The DNA for the CDR3 is TGCGCCAGCAGCCAAGATCAGGGGCGGAATGAGCAGTTCTTC.

This clonotype was seen a few times. The rearrangement joins TRBV30 to TRBJ2-2; 9 nucleotides line up with TRBD1. V gave up 5 bases and J gave up 7 bases; unmatched junction bases: 11. Per germline, CDR1 GTSNPN and CDR2 SVGIG (reference sequence). CDR3 length equals 15 residues. The CDR3 DNA is TGTGCCTGGGACCCGGGACAGGGAACGGGCGGGGAGCTGTTTTTT. Its protein is CAWDPGQGTGGELFF.

V and J are TRBV29-1 and TRBJ2-1; TRBD1 is a possible D gene (7 bases). The CDR3 sequence is 13 residues long. CDR1 is SQVTM and CDR2 is ANQGSEA in the germline V gene. Trimming took off 7 bases at V and 3 bases at J, with 13 bases between the two ends. In DNA form, the CDR3 reads TGCAGCGCCATTCAGGGGGGCTACAATGAGCAGTTCTTC. The encoded protein is CSAIQGGYNEQFF.

The rearrangement joins TRBV29-1 to TRBJ2-7, with TRBD1 as a possible D gene (6 bases). The V end lost 5 bases, the J end lost 0 bases, and 8 bases lay between the germline ends. Germline lookup yields CDR1 SQVTM and CDR2 ANQGSEA. The CDR3 is 12 residues long. The CDR3 DNA sequence: TGCAGCGTTACAGGGATCTCCTACGAGCAGTACTTC. Amino acid sequence: CSVTGISYEQYF.

The count of this clonotype is one. V is TRBV20-1 and J is TRBJ2-7; 9 bases map to TRBD1. Trimming removed 0 bases from V and 9 bases from J; junction bases left unmatched: 15. Germline assignment: CDR1 DFQATT and CDR2 SNEGSKA (reference sequence). This CDR3 spans 16 amino acids. The CDR3 region has the DNA TGCAGTGCTAGAGATCCCCCACAGGGGGCAAGGGCAGGGCAGTACTTC. It yields the protein CSARDPPQGARAGQYF.

In this sample, this clonotype turned up a few times. The chain recombines TRBV6-1 with TRBJ1-2, with a weak D call TRBD1 (5 bases). The CDR3 covers 13 residues. The ends were cut back, 6 bases at V and 13 bases at J, with 21 bases in the middle. Germline loops: CDR1 MNHNS, CDR2 SASEGT. CDR3 amino acids: CASSRDVKGWCTF. Here the CDR3 DNA reads TGTGCCAGCAGCCGGGACGTGAAAGGCTGGTGCACCTTC.